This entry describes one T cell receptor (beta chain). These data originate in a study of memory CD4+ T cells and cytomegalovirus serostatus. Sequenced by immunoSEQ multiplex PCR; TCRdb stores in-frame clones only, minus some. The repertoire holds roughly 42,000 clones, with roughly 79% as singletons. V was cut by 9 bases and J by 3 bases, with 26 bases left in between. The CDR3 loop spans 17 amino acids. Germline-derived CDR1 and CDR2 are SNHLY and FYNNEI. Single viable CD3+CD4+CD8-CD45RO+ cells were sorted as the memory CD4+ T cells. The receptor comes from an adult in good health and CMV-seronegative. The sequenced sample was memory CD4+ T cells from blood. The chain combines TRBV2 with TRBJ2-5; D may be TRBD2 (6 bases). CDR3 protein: CASNTEEGKRWEETQYF. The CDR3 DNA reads TGTGCCAGTAACACGGAGGAGGGGAAAAGGTGGGAAGAGACCCAGTACTTC.